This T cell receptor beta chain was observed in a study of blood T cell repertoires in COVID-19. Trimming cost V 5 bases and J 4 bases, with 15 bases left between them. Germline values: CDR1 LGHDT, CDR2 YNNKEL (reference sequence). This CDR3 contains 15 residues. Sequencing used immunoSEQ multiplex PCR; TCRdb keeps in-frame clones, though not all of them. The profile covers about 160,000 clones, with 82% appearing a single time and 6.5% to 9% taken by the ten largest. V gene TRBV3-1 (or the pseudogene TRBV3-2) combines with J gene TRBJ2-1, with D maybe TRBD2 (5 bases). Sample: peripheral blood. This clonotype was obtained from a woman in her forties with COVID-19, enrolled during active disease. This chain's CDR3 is CASSELSGAYNEQFF. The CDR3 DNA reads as TGTGCCAGCAGCGAATTGAGCGGAGCTTACAATGAGCAGTTCTTC.